This T cell receptor (beta chain) is from a study of blood T cell repertoires in COVID-19. Turning to the study itself: The cDNA or gDNA used as material had been derived from T cells, B-cell-depleted T cells, or PBMCs.

Germline V gene lookup returns CDR1 MNHNY and CDR2 SVGAGI (reference sequence). The CDR3 covers 14 residues. The J segment lost 2 bases and the V segment lost 8 bases, leaving 3 bases of the junction unmatched. Study processing details: From reference gene primer amplification, estimates of nucleated cell counts were derived. Only in-frame clones appear in the TCRdb table, and some are missing; sequencing was by immunoSEQ multiplex PCR. The V and J calls and clone size were taken over from that table, and D and trimming were inferred from the DNA. Of 200,000 to 250,000 clones listed, 86% are singletons. In terms of age and location, participants ranged from roughly 18 to 90 years and lived in about two dozen US areas.

The sequence came from a woman aged 45-60 years who had recovered from COVID-19. Sequencing input: PBMCs or T cells enriched from blood (not recorded which). This sequence joins TRBV6-6 and TRBJ2-3; 11 bases agree with TRBD1. This chain's CDR3 is CASRTGGPTDTQYF. The CDR3 DNA follows: TGTGCCAGCCGGACAGGGGGCCCCACAGATACGCAGTATTTT.